The rows below give T cell receptor beta chains drawn from one sample of a study of T cell responses to AZD1222 COVID-19 vaccine. Sequenced by immunoSEQ multiplex PCR; TCRdb stores in-frame clones only, minus some. This sample carries 120,000 to 150,000 clones, roughly 88% of them seen once, and the ten largest clones take approximately 1.6%. The source was peripheral blood, collected 28 days after the second AZD1222 dose. These receptors came from an adult who received the AZD1222 COVID-19 vaccine. Each CDR3 is given with its conserved first and last residue. D genes are given only for firm matches. The listing skips clone size in some rows; elsewhere it reads once, few, many or a size class.

v_call	j_call	d_call	clone_size	cdr3_nt	cdr3_aa
TRBV12-3/TRBV12-4	TRBJ2-5	.	.	TGTGCCAGCAGTTTAACAGGGAGTTTCCAGTACTTC	CASSLTGSFQYF
TRBV7-2	TRBJ2-5	.	.	TGTGCCAGCACCGTCAGGTCCGGCCAAGAGACCCAGTACTTC	CASTVRSGQETQYF
TRBV28	TRBJ1-5	.	.	TGTGCCAGCAGTTTAGTCCGCACCAGCCTCAATCAGCCCCAGCATTTT	CASSLVRTSLNQPQHF
TRBV4-2	TRBJ1-1	.	.	TGTGCCAGCAGCCGCCCGGGACTGAAGAACACTGAAGCTTTCTTT	CASSRPGLKNTEAFF
TRBV7-3	TRBJ1-1	.	.	TGTGCCAGCAGCTTAAGTCATAACACTGAAGCTTTCTTT	CASSLSHNTEAFF
TRBV7-2	TRBJ2-7	TRBD2	few	TGTGCCAGCAGCCTCGCACCGGGAGGCTCCTACGAGCAGTACTTC	CASSLAPGGSYEQYF
TRBV5-1	TRBJ2-5	TRBD2	.	TGCGCCAGCAGCTTTTCGGGGGGAGAGACCCAGTACTTC	CASSFSGGETQYF
TRBV19	TRBJ1-1	.	.	TGTGCCAGTAGTATTATGTTGTCAGCTTTCTTT	CASSIMLSAFF
TRBV28	TRBJ1-4	TRBD1	.	TGTGCCAGCAGTTTCTACGCCGTCGACAGGGAGGCAGAAAAACTGTTTTTT	CASSFYAVDREAEKLFF
TRBV19	TRBJ1-1	TRBD1	.	TGTGCCAGTAGTAACCAGGGACAGCTCACCGTAGCTTTCTTT	CASSNQGQLTVAFF
TRBV28	TRBJ1-5	TRBD1	.	TGTGCCAGCTTTAGTTCGGGACAGGGAAGTCAGCCCCAGCATTTT	CASFSSGQGSQPQHF
TRBV25-1	TRBJ1-3	.	.	TGTGCCAGCAGTGAATGGGGGGCTGGAAACACCATATATTTT	CASSEWGAGNTIYF
TRBV12-3/TRBV12-4	TRBJ1-1	.	.	TGTGCCAGCAGCCGGCCAGGGTGGACTGAAGCTTTCTTT	CASSRPGWTEAFF
TRBV28	TRBJ1-1	.	.	TGTGCCAGCCTGGGAGGGGGGGAAGCTTTCTTT	CASLGGGEAFF
TRBV7-8	TRBJ2-7	TRBD2	.	TGTGCCAGCAGCTCTTTTACGGGGACTAGTGACTCCTACGAGCAGTACTTC	CASSSFTGTSDSYEQYF
TRBV29-1	TRBJ1-2	TRBD1	.	TGCAGCGCAAAAACCGACAGGGCTGTTGGCTACACCTTC	CSAKTDRAVGYTF
TRBV5-1	TRBJ2-1	TRBD1	.	TGCGCCAGCAGCTTACAGGGGGGATACTCCTACAATGAGCAGTTCTTC	CASSLQGGYSYNEQFF
TRBV7-9	TRBJ2-1	.	.	TGTGCCAGCAGCTTAGCGGTGGGATCCAATGAGCAGTTCTTC	CASSLAVGSNEQFF
TRBV7-9	TRBJ2-1	TRBD2	.	TGTGCCAGCAGCTCCCTGGGACTAGCGGGAGTCTACAATGAGCAGTTCTTC	CASSSLGLAGVYNEQFF
TRBV20-1	TRBJ2-1	.	.	TGCAGTGCTAGTTGGGGACCCCAGTTCTTC	CSASWGPQFF
TRBV5-1	TRBJ2-7	.	.	TGCGCCAGCAGCTCCCTGGGTGCCTACGAGCAGTACTTC	CASSSLGAYEQYF
TRBV5-1	TRBJ1-6	.	.	TGCGCCAGCAGCCCCGCCAGCTCCTATAATTCACCCCTCCACTTT	CASSPASSYNSPLHF
TRBV10-1	TRBJ2-3	TRBD1	.	TGCGCCAGCAGTGGAGGGACAGGGGAGCAGTATTTT	CASSGGTGEQYF
TRBV30	TRBJ1-5	.	.	TGTGCCTGGGGCGGCCGGGGCGGCCAGCCCCAGCATTTT	CAWGGRGGQPQHF
TRBV5-8	TRBJ2-1	TRBD1	.	TGTGCCAGCAGCTTGGCCTGGGACAGTCGGAATGAGCAGTTCTTC	CASSLAWDSRNEQFF